Below are 9 T cell receptor beta chains sequenced from a single sample in a study of a mutant IDH1 vaccine in newly diagnosed glioma. Time point denoted: week 5, during vaccination. The content of each vaccine dose was 300 ug of mutant IDH1 20-mer peptide, and topical imiquimod accompanied it. Here immunoSEQ multiplex PCR was the method, and the copy in TCRdb shows in-frame clones only, minus some. The sample yields tens of thousands of clones, 78% seen once. Their antigens remain unidentified. Sequencing was performed on PBMCs, taken from a glioma patient whose treatment included an IDH1 peptide vaccine. The receptors here all came from a man aged 35-49 years with glioma.

The chain has TRBV30 and TRBJ2-7, with 7 bases fitting TRBD1. Per germline, CDR1 GTSNPN and CDR2 SVGIG (reference sequence). The CDR3 is made up of 15 amino acids. The V segment lost 4 bases and the J segment 0 bases; nucleotides outside the gene matches: 9. The CDR3 here is CAWKGEGGVSYEQYF. The DNA for the CDR3 is TGTGCCTGGAAAGGGGAAGGGGGCGTCTCCTACGAGCAGTACTTC.

The chain is built from TRBV5-1 and TRBJ2-2; tentative D call: TRBD1 (5 bases). From germline, CDR1 is SGHRS and CDR2 YFSETQ. This CDR3 comprises 15 residues. With 6 bases removed from V and 4 bases from J, the gap between germline ends came to 16 bases. The CDR3: CASILGVGVTGELFF. The CDR3 DNA follows: TGCGCCAGCATCCTTGGCGTAGGGGTCACCGGGGAGCTGTTTTTT.

This rearrangement joins TRBV4-2 to TRBJ1-1; D remains unclear. Trimming pared 0 bases from V and 1 base from J, leaving 3 bases between. The CDR3 runs 13 residues. CDR1 is LGHNA and CDR2 is YNFKEQ in the germline V gene. The CDR3 sequence: CASSQEENTEAFF. As DNA, the CDR3 is TGTGCCAGCAGCCAAGAGGAGAACACTGAAGCTTTCTTT.

This chain connects TRBV11-3 to TRBJ1-1; no reliable D call. Per germline, CDR1 SGHNT and CDR2 YENEEA. Trimming took 1 base from V and 0 from J, leaving 3 bases between them. This CDR3 is built from 13 residues. In DNA form, the CDR3 reads TGTGCCAGCAGCTTAGGCCTGAACACTGAAGCTTTCTTT. It codes for CASSLGLNTEAFF.

This clone appeared a single time. The chain employs TRBV5-4 and TRBJ2-6; D remains ambiguous. The germline V and J ends were trimmed by 2 bases and 0 bases, with 9 bases remaining between them. The germline gives CDR1 SGHNT, CDR2 YYREEE (reference sequence). The CDR3 has 16 residues. CDR3 amino acids: CASSLKKLSGANVLTF. DNA for the CDR3: TGTGCCAGCAGCTTAAAGAAACTCTCTGGGGCCAACGTCCTGACTTTC.

V gene TRBV7-2 combines with J gene TRBJ1-2, with unresolved D. The CDR3 covers 16 residues. Trimming shortened V by 5 bases and J by 3 bases, and 19 bases separated the two germline ends. The germline V gene has CDR1 SGHTA and CDR2 FQGNSA. CDR3 DNA sequence: TGTGCCAGCAGCAATCCGGTGTCAAGGGTTGACTATGGCTACACCTTC. It is translated as CASSNPVSRVDYGYTF.

The V gene is TRBV7-2, the J gene TRBJ2-3; 9 bases agree with TRBD2. The J segment lost 2 bases and the V segment lost 1 base, leaving 13 bases of the junction unmatched. The CDR3 runs 19 residues. Germline V lookup: CDR1 SGHTA, CDR2 FQGNSA. This CDR3 is CASSLDLWGGGADTDTQYF. CDR3 bases: TGTGCCAGCAGCTTAGATCTGTGGGGCGGGGGGGCCGACACAGATACGCAGTATTTT.

The rearrangement links TRBV5-6 to TRBJ1-2; no definite D call. Between the trimmed V and J ends, which lost 4 bases and 3 bases, there was a span of 7 bases. This CDR3 comprises 12 residues. Per the germline V gene, CDR1 is SGHDT and CDR2 is YYEEEE. The DNA of the CDR3 is TGTGCCAGCAGCCGGACCCACTATGGCTACACCTTC. Protein product: CASSRTHYGYTF.

J is TRBJ2-7 and V is TRBV7-6; TRBD2 might be the D (6 bases). V gave up 1 base and J gave up 2 bases, with 12 bases separating them. Germline CDR1 reads SGHVS; CDR2 reads FNYEAQ. The CDR3 has 15 residues. The CDR3 DNA is TGTGCCAGCAGCTTAGATGCGGGGACTCCCTACGAGCAGTACTTC. Translating gives CASSLDAGTPYEQYF. The entire variable domain, with the rest obtained from reference TRBV7-6 and TRBJ2-7, is as follows: GAGVSQSPRYKVTKRGQDVALRCDPISGHVSLYWYRQALGQGPEFLTYFNYEAQQDKSGLPNDRFSAERPEGSISTLTIQRTEQRDSAMYRCASSLDAGTPYEQYFGPGTRLTVT.